What follows describes a single T cell receptor beta chain. Its recognized antigen is unknown. Base qualities are not recorded, but no much larger clone differs from it by a single base. In total, roughly 710 healthy bone marrow donors made up the cohort. All cohort members were sampled while nominally healthy, although unrecorded immune exposures were likely present. The donor tested CMV seropositive and was one of the 289 seropositive cohort members. A peripheral blood sample was provided by each donor, and peripheral blood mononuclear cells were used for TCR beta sequencing. Genomic DNA was extracted from the blood cell samples with the Qiagen DNeasy Blood Extraction Kit. The sample comes from a study of cytomegalovirus exposure and HLA in healthy donors (dated 2017 in TCRdb). For context, the study as a whole: According to an earlier analysis of around 600 of the donors, about 179 million T cells yielded 117 million unique TCR beta sequences and around 280 Gb of sequence data. An early release covering 550 to 700 HLA-typed donors comprised about 310 gigabases of sequencing data and tens of millions of unique TCR sequences. The genetic ancestry cluster associated with self-reported Caucasian donors included 81% of the 398 genotyped donors. The study aimed to test whether signatures of past pathogen exposure could be identified by cataloging public T cell receptors. The study profiled the T cell repertoires of under 850 subjects by immunosequencing and related them to cytomegalovirus serostatus. Along with the 666-subject first cohort, a separate validation cohort of over 90 different subjects was used. To predict cytomegalovirus infection status, the study brought together high-throughput TCR immunosequencing, statistical association of individual TCRs with disease status, and machine learning. To study patterns of TCR occurrence, a later analysis re-analyzed previously published TCR beta repertoires from several hundred donors and added high-resolution HLA genotyping. Rather than using new phenotypic data, the later analysis identified candidate immune exposures from TCR beta sequences and from how often those sequences occurred across donors. To decide whether each TCR beta V gene segment behaved as functional or pseudogenic, an earlier analysis of approximately 620 of the donors relied on high-throughput TCR beta sequencing. Donor age, sex, ethnicity and CMV serostatus were compiled together with the repertoire data. Genome-wide SNP genotypes for about 65% of the roughly 670 donors were used in a later genetic analysis, which treated that subset as a discovery cohort. All discovery cohort repertoires had been generated using a single sequencing platform. HLA typing included class I and class II loci at four-digit resolution. The number of typed donors differed by locus: about 620-640 for A, B, C, DRB1 and DQB1; approximately 540 for DQA1; 606 for DPA1; and approximately 450 for DPB1. Roughly 5 DR-DQ haplotypes were handled as single units for association and clustering, since linkage in the cohort was strong. Among approximately 370 genotyped donors of the cohort, an average of around 220,000 unique TCR beta nucleotide sequences was sequenced per donor, of which roughly 17% were non-productive. Broad study findings and their caveats: Because counts were too low, about 15 rarely observed V segments, including chromosome 9 orphons, were left out of the earlier analysis of 500 to 650 of the donors. Most TCR sequences were observed very rarely across donors, whereas some public TCRs were present in many individuals. A later analysis found that TCR association rates varied across HLA loci, with DRB1 alleles showing the most associated TCRs and HLA-C alleles the fewest. A later genetic analysis reported fewer N-insertions in productive TCRs among donors in an Asian-associated ancestry cluster than the roughly 700-donor mean. In an earlier analysis of approximately 590 of the donors, most TCR beta V segments were observed in productive rearrangements about 87% or about 30% of the time, broadly matching IMGT annotations. CMV serostatus was the only immune exposure information available for the cohort. In vitro tests confirmed that a few of the cytomegalovirus-associated TCR beta chains recognize cytomegalovirus antigens. Linkage disequilibrium might explain the correlated functional status among segregating V segments, but an unknown experimental factor could not be excluded. Presence/absence analyses assumed roughly uniform sequencing depth across donors, an assumption that may not hold. In a later analysis, several top co-occurrence clusters were reported to appear linked to parvovirus B19, influenza, CMV and Epstein-Barr virus. The study listed around 160 TCR beta chains as associated with cytomegalovirus. In a later analysis, most CMV-associated TCR beta chains were found to appear HLA-restricted, with HLA associations seemingly driven largely by CMV exposure. Specific HLA alleles were associated with 15,000 to 20,000 TCR beta sequences at a false discovery rate of 0.05 in a later analysis. A cluster of highly shared sequence variants was judged likely to represent a technical artifact of the sequencing pipeline. A later genetic analysis associated a missense DCLRE1C variant with V-gene and J-gene trimming of TCR beta chains, and an independent cohort replicated the association. Only TCR beta chains were sequenced in this cohort, and the absence of alpha or paired-chain data limited detectable features. HLA typing was unavailable for some donors at each locus, so association tests used only the typed subset. A further reported finding was that TCR beta sequences accurately predicted the HLA-A and HLA-B alleles for most subjects in the first cohort. The classifier was reported to diagnose cytomegalovirus status with high specificity and sensitivity in both the original cohort and the validation cohort. According to the authors, the approach could potentially be generalized to other disease states and immunological phenotypes. When HLA alleles, especially DR and DQ, strongly co-occurred, TCR associations were difficult to assign to individual alleles. In a later analysis, HLA-associated TCR beta chains were found to be more clonally expanded and to have lower generation probabilities than equally common non-associated chains.

Libraries were built with the immunoSEQ multiplex PCR assay. The multiplex PCR relied on a mix of 60 forward primers for TCR Vbeta segments and 13 reverse primers for TCR Jbeta segments. A multiplex PCR assay on genomic DNA amplified the CDR3 region of rearranged TCR beta genes. On the Illumina HiSeq System, the amplified TCR beta libraries were sequenced as 87-base-pair reads. Turning to the authors' computational methods: Across the 666 repertoires, a later analysis counted 60 million to 90 million unique TCR beta chains, roughly 11 million of which were shared by at least two donors. Raw reads were error-corrected and collapsed into unique sequences by a nearest-neighbor algorithm in which closely related sequences were merged to remove PCR and sequencing errors. CDR3 sequences were aligned to IMGT reference sequences to assign V, D and J gene segments. For a sequence to be retained, a match of at least six nucleotides to both a V gene segment and a J gene segment was required. Rearrangements were called productive when the CDR3 lacked stop codons and stayed in frame with V and J; all others were non-productive. CDR3 was defined according to IMGT convention as the region running from the second conserved V-encoded cysteine to the conserved J-encoded phenylalanine. Sequences without an unambiguous match to a single V gene segment were excluded from the earlier analysis of a few hundred of the donors. In an earlier analysis of several hundred of the donors, V segments were called functional above 56.7% productive rearrangements and were called segregating when the between-donor standard deviation exceeded 5%. To diagnose cytomegalovirus status from the catalog of TCR beta chain sequences, a statistical classification framework was built. A later analysis assigned V and J genes by comparing TCR nucleotide sequences with IMGT/GENE-DB human TR gene sequences. Using the TCRdist pipeline, a later analysis assigned CDR3 sequences along with most-parsimonious VDJ recombination scenarios. In a later analysis, each TCR beta chain was defined by its CDR3 amino acid sequence together with its V-gene family, and reads without a unique V-gene family were excluded. To address suspected cross-contamination and a sequencing artifact, a later analysis removed 450 to 700 highly shared, low-generation-probability nucleotide sequences. In a later analysis, a clonal expansion index for each public chain was calculated from normalized within-repertoire ranks of inferred template counts. In a later analysis, generation probabilities were computed using a VDJ recombination model fitted to out-of-frame rearrangements, and the results were checked against IGoR. A later analysis scored TCR-TCR, TCR-HLA and TCR-CMV co-occurrence with hypergeometric tests, applying a repertoire-size bias correction to TCR pairs. A later analysis estimated false discovery rates by permuting HLA or CMV assignments 20 times. In a later analysis, co-occurring TCRs were grouped using DBSCAN, with TCRdist sequence similarity added in when clustering inside HLA-allele-positive subsets. Repertoires with fewer than 30,000 or more than 120,000 public chains were left out of co-occurrence clustering, as were several repertoires with anomalous nucleotide sharing. The clones in this table, taken by TCRdb from immuneACCESS, are in-frame only. Not every clone is retained; where verified, under half of the shortfall comes from an unresolved V gene, and the cause of the rest is unknown. The V and J calls and the clone size are those of that table, but D and trimming were determined from the DNA. The sample yields about 120,000 clones; roughly 9% were counted once. Approximately 6.4% of the sample lies in the top ten.

Sequenced sample: PBMCs. The receptor comes from a woman aged 35 to 49 in good health and CMV-seropositive.

The CDR3 protein: CASGPTGGYEQYF. The nucleotides read TGTGCCAGTGGCCCCACAGGGGGCTACGAGCAGTACTTC. The V and J segments used are TRBV7-8 and TRBJ2-7; 8 central bases correspond to TRBD1. The V end gives up 9 bases and the J end 3 bases, leaving 7 bases in the junction not matched to a gene. CDR1 SGHVS and CDR2 FQNEAQ were looked up in the germline V gene. From the cysteine up to the phenylalanine, the CDR3 has a length of 13 residues. Only the CDR3 region is kept as DNA, spanning 39 bases read in frame from base 1.